This T cell receptor beta chain was retrieved from a study of blood T cells in healthy people across ages. This clonotype was observed at least ten times. Germline V gene data show CDR1 as DFQATT and CDR2 as SNEGSKA (reference sequence). The CDR3 totals 13 residues. Using a J-beta primer mix together with a sample-barcoded 5' primer, a second PCR was run for roughly 7 to 11 cycles. TCRdb analysed the 5' RACE reads with MiXCR anew, one entry per CDR3 protein. The data hold some 1.5 million distinct CDR3 sequences, with 28% observed a single time. Sequencing was performed on blood. The receptor was isolated from a woman aged 30 to 39 in good health. The chain uses TRBV20-1 and TRBJ2-7, with 8 bases aligning to TRBD1. CDR3 coding DNA: TGCAGCGCCCGACAGGGGAGCTCCTACGAGCAGTACTTC. It yields the protein CSARQGSSYEQYF.